Each of the 9 T cell receptor beta chains below was sequenced from the same sample in a study of patients and donors after allogeneic stem cell transplantation. Using its own MiXCR run on the RT-PCR reads, TCRdb lists one record per CDR3 protein. The repertoire includes 800,000 to 1,000,000 distinct CDR3 sequences, approximately 19% of them detected once, and 6% sits in the top ten. Sequencing was performed on blood, either unsorted or a sorted T cell fraction (not recorded which). The receptors stem from a human donor who was either an allogeneic HSCT recipient or a stem cell or donor lymphocyte infusion donor (not recorded which). It is not recorded whose cells these are; they may come from a transplant donor.

This clonotype was seen only a few times. This chain links TRBV2 with TRBJ1-2, with D unresolved. Between the trimmed V and J ends, which lost 6 bases and 0 bases, there was a span of 8 bases. This CDR3 spans 13 amino acids. Germline CDR1 and CDR2: SNHLY and FYNNEI. CDR3 residues: CASRNTANYGYTF. CDR3 coding DNA: TGTGCCAGCAGAAATACAGCTAACTATGGCTACACCTTC.

The genes are TRBV9 and TRBJ2-7; 15 nucleotides agree with TRBD2. J lost 0 bases, V lost 3 bases, and 10 bases had no gene match. Looked up from germline, CDR1 is SGDLS and CDR2 is YYNGEE. The CDR3 runs 19 residues. The CDR3 spells CASSAGPGLAGGYSYEQYF. The CDR3 coding sequence is TGTGCCAGCAGCGCTGGACCGGGACTAGCGGGAGGTTACTCCTACGAGCAGTACTTC.

This clonotype was detected only a few times. The chain uses TRBV19 and TRBJ2-3; possibly TRBD1 for D (7 bases). The V end lost 4 bases, the J end lost 4 bases, and 12 bases lay between the germline ends. CDR1 LNHDA and CDR2 SQIVND come from the germline V gene (reference sequence). The CDR3 has 14 amino acids. CDR3 loop: CASSTRGAADTQYF. CDR3 nucleotide sequence: TGTGCCAGTAGTACCAGGGGGGCAGCAGATACGCAGTATTTT.

This clonotype appeared a single time. The chain couples TRBV5-1 to TRBJ2-3, with 7 bases lining up with TRBD2. J was trimmed by 2 bases and V by 3 bases; bases with no gene match: 6. The CDR3 is 15 residues long. Germline-derived CDR1 and CDR2 are SGHRS and YFSETQ. This CDR3 reads CASSSSAGTTDTQYF. Written as DNA, the CDR3 is TGCGCCAGCAGCTCATCAGCGGGGACCACAGATACGCAGTATTTT. Complete variable domain (other parts from reference TRBV5-1 and TRBJ2-3): KAGVTQTPRYLIKTRGQQVTLSCSPISGHRSVSWYQQTPGQGLQFLFEYFSETQRNKGNFPGRFSGRQFSNSRSEMNVSTLELGDSALYLCASSSSAGTTDTQYFGPGTRLTVL.

This clonotype was seen many times. The V and J genes are TRBV7-6 and TRBJ1-4, with a tentative D call TRBD1 (6 bases). V lost 1 base to trimming and J lost 8 bases, with 11 bases between them. Germline V gene data show CDR1 as SGHVS and CDR2 as FNYEAQ. This CDR3 comprises 14 residues. The CDR3: CASSLGARGEKLFF. The CDR3 DNA is TGTGCCAGCAGCTTAGGGGCAAGGGGGGAAAAACTGTTTTTT.

The chain couples TRBV19 to TRBJ1-2; D gene ambiguous. CDR3 length equals 14 residues. Trimming removed 5 bases at V and 0 bases at J, with 10 bases between. Germline CDR1 and CDR2: LNHDA and SQIVND (reference sequence). In DNA form, the CDR3 reads TGTGCCAGTAGTTGGTCGGAAGCTAACTATGGCTACACCTTC. It codes for CASSWSEANYGYTF.

This rearrangement joins TRBV24-1 to TRBJ2-3, with 8 bases that match TRBD1. The V and J ends lost 4 bases and 2 bases, in that order; junction bases with no gene match: 10. From germline, CDR1 is KGHDR and CDR2 SFDVKD. The CDR3 runs 17 residues. The CDR3 here is CATSDDARTGYTDTQYF. The CDR3 DNA reads TGTGCCACCAGTGACGACGCGCGGACAGGGTACACAGATACGCAGTATTTT.

This chain uses TRBV9 with TRBJ2-5; D is possibly TRBD2 (5 bases). This CDR3 region has 14 residues. V lost 0 bases to trimming and J lost 4 bases, with 10 bases between them. Germline values: CDR1 SGDLS, CDR2 YYNGEE. The CDR3: CASSVAGIAETQYF. Here the CDR3 DNA reads TGTGCCAGCAGCGTAGCGGGGATAGCAGAGACCCAGTACTTC.

The rearrangement links TRBV5-5 to TRBJ2-3, with 7 bases lining up with TRBD2. V lost 3 bases to trimming and J lost 4 bases; unmatched junction nucleotides: 8. The germline V gene encodes CDR1 SGHKS and CDR2 YYEKEE (reference sequence). CDR3 length: 15 amino acids. The CDR3 here is CASSSLSGVADTQYF. The DNA of the CDR3 is TGTGCCAGCAGCTCCTTAAGCGGGGTAGCAGATACGCAGTATTTT.